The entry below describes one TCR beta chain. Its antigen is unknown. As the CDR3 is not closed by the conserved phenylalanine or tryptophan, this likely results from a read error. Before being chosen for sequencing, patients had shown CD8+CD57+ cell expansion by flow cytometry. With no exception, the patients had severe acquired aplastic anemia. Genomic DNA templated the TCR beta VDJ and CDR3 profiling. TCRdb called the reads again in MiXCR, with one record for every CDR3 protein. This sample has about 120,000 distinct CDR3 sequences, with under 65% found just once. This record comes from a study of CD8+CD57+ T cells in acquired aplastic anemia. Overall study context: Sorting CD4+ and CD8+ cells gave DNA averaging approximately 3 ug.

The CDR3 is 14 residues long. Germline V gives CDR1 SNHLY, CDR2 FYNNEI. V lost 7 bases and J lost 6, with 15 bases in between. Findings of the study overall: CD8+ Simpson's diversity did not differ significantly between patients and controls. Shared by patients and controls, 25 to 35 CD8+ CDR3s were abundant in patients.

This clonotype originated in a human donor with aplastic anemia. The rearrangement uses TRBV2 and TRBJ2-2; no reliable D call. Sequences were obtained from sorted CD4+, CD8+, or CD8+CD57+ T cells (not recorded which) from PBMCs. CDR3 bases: TGTGCCAGCATTGATGAGGCCCTTCCCGGGGAGCTGTTTCTT. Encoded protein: CASIDEALPGELFL.